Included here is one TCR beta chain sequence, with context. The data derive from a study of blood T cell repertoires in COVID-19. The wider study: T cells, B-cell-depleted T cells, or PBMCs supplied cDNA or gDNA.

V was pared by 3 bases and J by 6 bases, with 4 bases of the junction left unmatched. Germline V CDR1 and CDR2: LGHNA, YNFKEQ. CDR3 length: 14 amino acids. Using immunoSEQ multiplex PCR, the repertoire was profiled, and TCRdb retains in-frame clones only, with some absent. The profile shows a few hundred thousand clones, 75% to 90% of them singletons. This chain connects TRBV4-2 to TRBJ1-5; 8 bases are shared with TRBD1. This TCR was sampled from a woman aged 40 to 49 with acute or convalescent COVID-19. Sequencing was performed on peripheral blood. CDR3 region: CASSHQGAAQPQHF. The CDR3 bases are TGTGCCAGCAGCCATCAGGGGGCGGCTCAGCCCCAGCATTTT.